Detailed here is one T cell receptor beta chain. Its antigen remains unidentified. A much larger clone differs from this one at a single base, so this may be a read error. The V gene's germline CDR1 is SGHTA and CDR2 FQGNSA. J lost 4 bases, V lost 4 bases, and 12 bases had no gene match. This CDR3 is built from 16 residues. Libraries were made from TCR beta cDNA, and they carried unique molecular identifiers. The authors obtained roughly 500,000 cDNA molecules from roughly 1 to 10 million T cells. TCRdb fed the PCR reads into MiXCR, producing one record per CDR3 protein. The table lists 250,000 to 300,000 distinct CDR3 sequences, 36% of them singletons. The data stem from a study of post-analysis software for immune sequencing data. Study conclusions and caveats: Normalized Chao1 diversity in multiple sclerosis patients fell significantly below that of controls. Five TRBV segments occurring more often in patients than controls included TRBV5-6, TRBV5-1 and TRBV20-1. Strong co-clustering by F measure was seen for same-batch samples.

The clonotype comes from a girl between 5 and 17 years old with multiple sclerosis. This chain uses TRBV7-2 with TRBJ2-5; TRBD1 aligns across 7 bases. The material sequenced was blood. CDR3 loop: CTSSSHRGAPGETQYF. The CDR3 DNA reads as TGTACCAGCAGCTCCCACAGGGGCGCCCCAGGAGAGACCCAGTACTTC.